A single sample gave rise to the 22 T cell receptor beta chains below, sequenced in a study of Ad26.COV2.S vaccination and SARS-CoV-2 variants. Sample treatment: approximately 18 received Ad26.COV2.S at low or high dose, single or two shots; about 5 received placebo; per-sample allocation not given. Day 63 following the first vaccine or placebo injection was when the samples were taken. The data were produced by immunoSEQ multiplex PCR, yet TCRdb's version contains in-frame clones alone and is incomplete. Here the sample spans roughly 420,000 clones, approximately 89% being singletons. Sample: peripheral blood, taken in a trial of Ad26.COV2.S vaccine versus placebo. These TCRs come from a person between 18 and 65 years old who received the Ad26.COV2.S COVID-19 vaccine or a placebo.

This clone was observed a single time. The chain recombines TRBV7-3 with TRBJ2-1; D unresolved. The CDR3 covers 18 residues. Germline CDR1 and CDR2: SGHTA and FQGTGA. V lost 2 bases and J lost 4, with 21 bases in between. The CDR3 loop reads CASSLVGENPLDYNEQFF. CDR3 coding DNA: TGTGCCAGCAGCTTAGTCGGCGAGAACCCTTTAGATTACAATGAGCAGTTCTTC. The full variable domain, completed using reference TRBV7-3 and TRBJ2-1, is GAGVSQTPSNKVTEKGKYVELRCDPISGHTALYWYRQSLGQGPEFLIYFQGTGAADDSGLPNDRFFAVRPEGSVSTLKIQRTERGDSAVYLCASSLVGENPLDYNEQFFGPGTRLTVL.

The chain couples TRBV4-2 to TRBJ2-3; TRBD2 is a possible D gene (6 bases). The length of the CDR3 is 15 residues. The germline CDR1 and CDR2 sequences are LGHNA and YNFKEQ. V was shortened by 4 bases and J by 0 bases, with 11 bases between the two germline ends. Written as DNA, the CDR3 is TGTGCCAGCAGCCCCGCCAGCGGGAGCACAGATACGCAGTATTTT. Protein product: CASSPASGSTDTQYF.

V gene TRBV29-1 combines with J gene TRBJ1-4, with 7 bases aligning to TRBD1. Germline CDR1 SQVTM, CDR2 ANQGSEA. The length of the CDR3 is 16 residues. V was pared by 3 bases and J by 7 bases, with 14 bases of the junction left unmatched. The CDR3 DNA is TGCAGCGTTGATTCCCATGGGCAGGGGGTTGGTGAAAAACTGTTTTTT. Protein product: CSVDSHGQGVGEKLFF.

This chain links TRBV11-3 with TRBJ2-3; D is possibly TRBD1 or TRBD2 (6 bases each). V shed 2 bases and J shed 1 base, with 10 bases lying between them. Germline-derived CDR1 and CDR2 are SGHNT and YENEEA. CDR3 size: 15 residues. The CDR3, as DNA: TGTGCCAGCAGCTTACCGGGGGCGGGCACAGATACGCAGTATTTT. It yields the protein CASSLPGAGTDTQYF.

The gene calls are TRBV4-1 and TRBJ1-5; TRBD1 matches at 8 bases. Per germline, CDR1 MGHRA and CDR2 YSYEKL. The trim removed 3 bases at V and 4 bases at J, leaving 14 bases unmatched. The CDR3 length is 18 residues. As DNA, the CDR3 is TGCGCCAGCAGCCAGCGTGGCCCTCTGACAGGGGAGAATCAGCCCCAGCATTTT. Amino acid sequence: CASSQRGPLTGENQPQHF.

V is TRBV6-5 and J is TRBJ2-5, with TRBD1 as a possible D gene (5 bases). Germline assignment: CDR1 MNHEY and CDR2 SVGAGI. The V end lost 6 bases, the J end lost 4 bases, and 9 bases lay between the germline ends. The CDR3 contains 12 residues. CDR3 DNA: TGTGCCAGCAGCTTTGACAGAGAGACCCAGTACTTC. This encodes CASSFDRETQYF.

The chain is built from TRBV27 and TRBJ2-2; D is uncertain. V was trimmed by 2 bases and J by 6 bases, leaving 13 bases between them. CDR1 and CDR2 from the germline V gene are MNHEY and SMNVEV (reference sequence). The CDR3 covers 15 residues. The CDR3 reads CASSLGRWFAGELFF. The CDR3 DNA reads as TGTGCCAGCAGTTTAGGACGGTGGTTCGCCGGGGAGCTGTTTTTT.

The chain combines TRBV7-9 with TRBJ2-1; D perhaps matches TRBD1 (5 bases). Trimming left V 5 bases short and J 3 bases short, with 17 bases between. This CDR3 region has 16 residues. Per germline, CDR1 SEHNR and CDR2 FQNEAQ (reference sequence). CDR3 region: CASSVQDDGLYNEQFF. The CDR3 nucleotides read TGTGCCAGCAGCGTACAGGACGACGGGCTCTACAATGAGCAGTTCTTC.

This chain connects TRBV11-1 to TRBJ2-7; no clear D. Trimming stripped 1 base from V and 4 bases from J, with 5 bases between. CDR1 and CDR2 from the germline V gene are SGHAT and FQDESV (reference sequence). There are 12 residues in the CDR3. The CDR3 bases are TGTGCCAGCAGCTTAGAAGGATACGAGCAGTACGTC. Encoded protein: CASSLEGYEQYV.

The chain is built from TRBV3-1 (or the pseudogene TRBV3-2) and TRBJ2-7; 7 nucleotides line up with TRBD1. The CDR3 loop spans 15 amino acids. Trimming cost V 4 bases and J 4 bases; bases outside gene matches: 10. CDR1 and CDR2 (germline): LGHDT, YNNKEL (reference sequence). In DNA form, the CDR3 reads TGTGCCAGCAGCCGAAGGTTACAGGGGCCATACGAGCAGTACTTC. It codes for CASSRRLQGPYEQYF.

To note about this clone: The same CDR3 is also encoded by other DNA sequences in this sample. This rearrangement joins TRBV7-8 to TRBJ1-5; TRBD1 is a possible D gene (5 bases). V was cut by 5 bases and J by 0 bases, with 11 bases left in between. CDR3 size: 15 residues. Germline V lookup: CDR1 SGHVS, CDR2 FQNEAQ. Here the CDR3 reads CASSLGGYSNQPQHF. In DNA, the CDR3 is TGTGCCAGCAGCCTCGGGGGTTATAGCAATCAGCCCCAGCATTTT.

The genes are TRBV6-6 and TRBJ2-1; tentatively, D is TRBD1 or TRBD2 (5 bases each). CDR3 length: 14 residues. V lost 7 bases and J 0 bases, leaving 10 bases between the germline ends. Germline loops: CDR1 MNHNY, CDR2 SVGAGI (reference sequence). For the CDR3, the DNA is TGTGCCAGCACTGGGACCCGCTCCTACAATGAGCAGTTCTTC. Residues: CASTGTRSYNEQFF.

The count of this clone is one. V gene TRBV5-1 combines with J gene TRBJ2-5, with D possibly being TRBD1 (6 bases). Trimming removed 7 bases at V and 2 bases at J, with 12 bases between. The germline CDR1 and CDR2 sequences are SGHRS and YFSETQ. This CDR3 spans 13 amino acids. CDR3 loop: CASARGSQETQYF. The CDR3 DNA reads TGCGCCAGCGCCAGGGGTTCTCAAGAGACCCAGTACTTC.

This clone was seen only once. The chain uses TRBV27 and TRBJ2-7, with D possibly being TRBD2 (5 bases). The CDR3 covers 14 residues. V was cut by 0 bases and J by 3 bases, with 9 bases left in between. Per germline, CDR1 MNHEY and CDR2 SMNVEV (reference sequence). CDR3 region: CASSLSVGSYEQYV. The CDR3 DNA is TGTGCCAGCAGTTTATCGGTAGGGAGCTACGAGCAGTACGTC.

J is TRBJ2-5 and V is TRBV12-5; no firm D call. Between the trimmed V and J ends, which lost 1 base and 1 base, there was a span of 4 bases. Germline CDR1 LGHNT, CDR2 FRNRAP. The CDR3 runs 13 residues. The CDR3 reads CASGLGLQETQYF. CDR3 nucleotide sequence: TGTGCTAGTGGTTTGGGACTCCAAGAGACCCAGTACTTC.

This chain links TRBV10-3 with TRBJ1-1; D perhaps matches TRBD1 (5 bases). V lost 4 bases, J lost 1 base, and 10 bases lay in between. Germline V gene data show CDR1 as ENHRY and CDR2 as SYGVKD. This CDR3 is 14 amino acids long. This chain's CDR3 is CAISVGEANTEAFF. For the CDR3, the DNA is TGTGCCATCAGTGTGGGGGAGGCGAACACTGAAGCTTTCTTT.

V usage is TRBV9 and J usage is TRBJ2-6; D is unresolved. Trimming shortened V by 4 bases and J by 1 base, and 6 bases separated the two germline ends. Germline lookup yields CDR1 SGDLS and CDR2 YYNGEE. The CDR3 runs 14 residues. The DNA of the CDR3 is TGTGCCAGCAGCCGAGATTCTGGGGCCAACGTCCTGACTTTC. This sequence encodes CASSRDSGANVLTF.

The gene calls are TRBV7-9 and TRBJ1-2; 9 bases map to TRBD1. Trimming cost V 2 bases and J 7 bases; bases outside gene matches: 8. Germline CDR1 is SEHNR and CDR2 is FQNEAQ (reference sequence). The CDR3 totals 15 residues. The chain's CDR3 is CASSLSGQGIFGYTF. CDR3 sequence (DNA): TGTGCCAGCAGCTTATCGGGACAGGGTATATTTGGCTACACCTTC. Complete variable domain (other parts from reference TRBV7-9 and TRBJ1-2): DTGVSQNPRHKITKRGQNVTFRCDPISEHNRLYWYRQTLGQGPEFLTYFQNEAQLEKSRLLSDRFSAERPKGSFSTLEIQRTEQGDSAMYLCASSLSGQGIFGYTFGSGTRLTVV.

The genes are TRBV5-4 and TRBJ2-3; 9 bases are a match to TRBD2. Germline V lookup: CDR1 SGHNT, CDR2 YYREEE (reference sequence). Trimming removed 6 bases from V and 4 bases from J; junction bases left unmatched: 3. The CDR3 length is 13 residues. This CDR3 reads CASKASGADTQYF. CDR3 sequence (DNA): TGTGCCAGCAAGGCTAGCGGGGCAGATACGCAGTATTTT. The full variable domain, rest sourced from reference TRBV5-4 and TRBJ2-3, is ETGVTQSPTHLIKTRGQQVTLRCSSQSGHNTVSWYQQALGQGPQFIFQYYREEENGRGNFPPRFSGLQFPNYSSELNVNALELDDSALYLCASKASGADTQYFGPGTRLTVL.

The chain carries TRBV28 and TRBJ1-2, with D maybe TRBD1 (6 bases). V lost 4 bases, J lost 9 bases, and 21 bases lay in between. Germline CDR1 and CDR2: MDHEN and SYDVKM. The CDR3 runs to 15 residues. CDR3 nucleotide sequence: TGTGCCAGCAGTTCCCCCGGGACACCCCAGAGAAGCTACACCTTC. Protein sequence: CASSSPGTPQRSYTF.

The rearrangement uses TRBV20-1 and TRBJ2-5; D is unclear. In germline, CDR1 is DFQATT, CDR2 SNEGSKA (reference sequence). V was clipped by 3 bases and J by 2 bases, with 7 bases between them. CDR3 length: 12 amino acids. CDR3 in amino acids: CSASRQQETQYF. Here the CDR3 DNA reads TGCAGTGCTAGTAGGCAGCAAGAGACCCAGTACTTC.

The chain is built from TRBV3-1 (or the pseudogene TRBV3-2) and TRBJ2-2; D uncertain. CDR3 length equals 13 residues. V gave up 3 bases and J gave up 6 bases, with 8 bases separating them. The germline CDR1 and CDR2 sequences are LGHDT and YNNKEL (reference sequence). CDR3 sequence (DNA): TGTGCCAGCAGCCACGACGCCTCCGGGGAGCTGTTTTTT. Amino acids: CASSHDASGELFF.